Listed below are T cell receptor beta chains from one sample, sequenced in a study of cytomegalovirus exposure and HLA in healthy donors. Using immunoSEQ multiplex PCR, the repertoire was profiled, and TCRdb retains in-frame clones only, with some absent. The sample holds 120,000 or so clones; 75% to 85% are singletons and the top ten take more than 2.5%. The material sequenced was PBMCs. The receptors were gathered from a male donor in good health and CMV-seronegative. Each CDR3 is given with its conserved first and last residue. D genes are given only for firm matches. The listing skips clone size in some rows; elsewhere it reads once, few, many or a size class.

J | size | V | D | DNA | CDR3
TRBJ2-3 | NA | TRBV7-9 | NA | TGTGCCAGCAGCCCCCCCCTTTTCCGAGGAGTTAACACAGATACGCAGTATTTT | CASSPPLFRGVNTDTQYF
TRBJ1-1 | once | TRBV19 | NA | TGTGCCAGTAGCCTTAAAGGGGATACTGAAGCTTTCTTT | CASSLKGDTEAFF
TRBJ2-7 | NA | TRBV25-1 | NA | TGTGCCAGCAGTGCCACAGGGTTGCGACGCGAGCAGTACTTC | CASSATGLRREQYF
TRBJ1-2 | NA | TRBV7-9 | NA | TGTTCCAGCAGCTTGCCCACAGGGATCTCAAATGGCTACACCTTC | CSSSLPTGISNGYTF
TRBJ2-6 | NA | TRBV15 | NA | TGTGCCACCAGTTTGTCCAGAATCTCTGGGGCCAACGGCCTGACTTTC | CATSLSRISGANGLTF
TRBJ1-1 | once | TRBV28 | NA | TGTGCCAGCAGTTCCTATGCCCATACAGGGAGGGAGAACACTGAAGCTTTCTTT | CASSSYAHTGRENTEAFF
TRBJ1-5 | NA | TRBV7-2 | NA | TGTGCCAGCAGCTTAGACTTACAGCCCCAGCATTTT | CASSLDLQPQHF
TRBJ2-7 | NA | TRBV27 | NA | TGTGCCAGCAGTTCCAACTCCGACTTCTACGAGCAGTACTTC | CASSSNSDFYEQYF
TRBJ1-2 | NA | TRBV7-2 | NA | TGTGCCAGCAGCTTAGCTTCGGGGAGTGAAATGGAGAACTATGGCTACACCTTC | CASSLASGSEMENYGYTF
TRBJ2-1 | NA | TRBV7-8 | TRBD2 | TGTGCCAGCAGCTCCGGGACTATGGTCAATGAGCAGTTCTTC | CASSSGTMVNEQFF
TRBJ2-7 | NA | TRBV15 | TRBD1 | TGTGCCACCAGTCTGGACAGGGTAAGCTACGAGCAGTACTTC | CATSLDRVSYEQYF
TRBJ1-3 | NA | TRBV6-1 | TRBD1 | TGTGCCAGCAGTGAAGCATGGGGCAGGGGGCTTTCTGGAAACACCATATATTTT | CASSEAWGRGLSGNTIYF
TRBJ1-5 | NA | TRBV9 | TRBD1 | TGTGCCAGCAGCGGGACAGGGGGCGGTCAGCCCCAGCATTTT | CASSGTGGGQPQHF
TRBJ1-5 | NA | TRBV7-2 | TRBD1 | TGTGCCAGCAGCTTAACAGGGGGCATGGAGCAGCCCCAGCATTTT | CASSLTGGMEQPQHF
TRBJ2-3 | NA | TRBV9 | TRBD2 | TGTGCCAGCAGCGTTAGTAGCGGGGGGGCCGGGGATACGCAGTATTTT | CASSVSSGGAGDTQYF
TRBJ2-7 | NA | TRBV28 | NA | TGTGCCAGCAGTTCGCCAGGGCGGTCCTACGAGCAGTACTTC | CASSSPGRSYEQYF
TRBJ1-4 | NA | TRBV19 | NA | TGTGCCAGTAGTCCGGCCGTGGGGAGTGAAAAACTGTTTTTT | CASSPAVGSEKLFF
TRBJ2-7 | NA | TRBV6-5 | NA | TGTGCCAGCAGTGCATCGGTCGGAGGCCCAAGGTACTTC | CASSASVGGPRYF
TRBJ1-2 | NA | TRBV5-1 | TRBD1 | TGCGCCAGCACTGTGGGACAGAGTAACTATGGCTACACCTTC | CASTVGQSNYGYTF
TRBJ1-2 | NA | TRBV6-5 | NA | TGTGCCAGCACCTCCACGGGACTCCTGGGGGATGGCTACACCTTC | CASTSTGLLGDGYTF
TRBJ2-7 | NA | TRBV5-4 | TRBD2 | TGTGCCAGCAGCTTGGATCTAGCGGGACGCGAGCAGTACTTC | CASSLDLAGREQYF
TRBJ1-2 | NA | TRBV4-2 | TRBD1 | TGTGCCAGCAGCCGGGACAGGGGAGGTGACTATGGCTACACCTTC | CASSRDRGGDYGYTF
TRBJ2-1 | NA | TRBV7-7 | TRBD1 | TGTGCCAGCAGCGCCCGACAGGGTCTCTCCTACAATGAGCAGTTCTTC | CASSARQGLSYNEQFF
TRBJ1-1 | NA | TRBV9 | NA | TGTGCCAGCAGCGAATTCCGAGGGAGTAAAGCTTTCTTT | CASSEFRGSKAFF
TRBJ2-3 | NA | TRBV7-9 | TRBD2 | TGTGCCAGCAGCTGGACGTGGGACTACCGTACTAGGGATACGCAGTATTTT | CASSWTWDYRTRDTQYF
TRBJ1-1 | NA | TRBV5-1 | NA | TGCGCCAGCAGCTTGACTGCGGCGGGGGACACTGAAGCTTTCTTT | CASSLTAAGDTEAFF
TRBJ2-7 | NA | TRBV5-1 | NA | TGCGCCAGCAGTTCTTCCGTAGGGCAGGGGAACTCCTACGAGCAGTACTTC | CASSSSVGQGNSYEQYF
TRBJ1-6 | many | TRBV6-4 | TRBD1 | TGTGCCAGCAGTGACTCGGCAGGGGGAGTGAATTCACCCCTCCACTTT | CASSDSAGGVNSPLHF
TRBJ2-3 | NA | TRBV5-1 | NA | TGCGCCAGCAGCAACATCGGACTAACTAGCACAGATACGCAGTATTTT | CASSNIGLTSTDTQYF
TRBJ1-1 | NA | TRBV5-1 | NA | TGCGCCAGCAGCTCAGGGGTCTTGAACACTGAAGCTTTCTTT | CASSSGVLNTEAFF
TRBJ2-7 | NA | TRBV5-8 | TRBD1 | TGTGCCAGCAGCTTTCCCTACGACAGGGGACCTCGGGAGGAGCAGTACTTC | CASSFPYDRGPREEQYF
TRBJ2-1 | NA | TRBV5-1 | TRBD2 | TGCGCCAGCAGCCCCCGCCCTGGACTAGCGGGTTGGGAGCAGTTCTTC | CASSPRPGLAGWEQFF
TRBJ1-6 | NA | TRBV30 | NA | TGCCCGAGCTCCTATAATTCACCCCTCCACTTT | CPSSYNSPLHF
TRBJ2-7 | NA | TRBV10-3 | TRBD2 | TGTGCCATCAGTGACCCCCACGGGGGGGCCCAGACCTACGAGCAGTACTTC | CAISDPHGGAQTYEQYF
TRBJ1-1 | NA | TRBV27 | TRBD1 | TGTGCCAGCAGTTCCAACTACGGCGGGACAGGGGGCACTGAAGCTTTCTTT | CASSSNYGGTGGTEAFF
TRBJ2-7 | NA | TRBV7-6 | TRBD2 | TGTGCCAGCAGCCCCGCAGGTGTTAGCGGGGGGCGCGAGCAGTACTTC | CASSPAGVSGGREQYF
TRBJ1-1 | NA | TRBV30 | TRBD1 | TGTGCCTGGAGCAGGGGGCTTGTCACTGAAGCTTTCTTT | CAWSRGLVTEAFF
TRBJ2-7 | NA | TRBV2 | NA | TGTGCCAGCAAGCAGGACTACGAGCAGTACTTC | CASKQDYEQYF
TRBJ1-5 | NA | TRBV19 | NA | TGTGCCAGTAGTATCCCGAGGGCTCAGCCCCAGCATTTT | CASSIPRAQPQHF
TRBJ1-2 | NA | TRBV27 | NA | TGTGCCAGCAGCTCACTGGCAGGGCGCGAGAACTATGGCTACACCTTC | CASSSLAGRENYGYTF
TRBJ1-6 | NA | TRBV28 | NA | TGTGCCAGCAGTTTTCTTAGCGGGGGCGCTTCACCCCTCCACTTT | CASSFLSGGASPLHF
TRBJ1-1 | NA | TRBV20-1 | TRBD1 | TGCAGTCAATGGTACAGGGGGACGTCTTTCTTT | CSQWYRGTSFF
TRBJ1-1 | NA | TRBV7-8 | NA | TGTGCCAGCAGCCCTTCGACGGTGGGCAACACTGAAGCTTTCTTT | CASSPSTVGNTEAFF
TRBJ2-3 | NA | TRBV7-2 | NA | TGTGCCAGCAGCTTGAGGAGGATTGATACGCAGTATTTT | CASSLRRIDTQYF
TRBJ2-7 | once | TRBV7-2 | TRBD2 | TGTGCCAGCAGCTTAGTAAGGGACTACTCCTACGAGCAGTACTTC | CASSLVRDYSYEQYF
TRBJ1-2 | NA | TRBV11-3 | NA | TGTGCCAGCAGCTTAGATTACAGGGATCGGCATGGCTACACCTTC | CASSLDYRDRHGYTF
TRBJ1-6 | NA | TRBV2 | NA | TGTGCCAGCAGTTATGACAGGACAGTTTATAATTCACCCCTCCACTTT | CASSYDRTVYNSPLHF
TRBJ1-1 | once | TRBV6-6 | NA | TGTGCCAGCAGTTACCCCGCCCGACAGACGAACACTGAAGCTTTCTTT | CASSYPARQTNTEAFF
TRBJ2-1 | NA | TRBV9 | NA | TGTGCCAGCAGCGCCCTGGCCTCACGCGGTGAGCAGTTCTTC | CASSALASRGEQFF
TRBJ2-5 | NA | TRBV18 | TRBD2 | TGTGCCAGCTCCGGGGGGACTAGCGGCGGGGAAACCTCTCCGTACTTC | CASSGGTSGGETSPYF
TRBJ1-6 | NA | TRBV30 | NA | TGTGCCTCCGGGACACCATATAATTCACCCCTCCACTTT | CASGTPYNSPLHF
TRBJ2-6 | NA | TRBV6-1 | NA | TGTGCCAGCAGTGGCCGGGGACAAATCTCTGGGGCCAACGTCCTGACTTTC | CASSGRGQISGANVLTF
TRBJ1-2 | NA | TRBV7-9 | NA | TGTGCCAGCAGCCCACCAAGGGGCTCCCTGTGGGATGGCTACACCTTC | CASSPPRGSLWDGYTF